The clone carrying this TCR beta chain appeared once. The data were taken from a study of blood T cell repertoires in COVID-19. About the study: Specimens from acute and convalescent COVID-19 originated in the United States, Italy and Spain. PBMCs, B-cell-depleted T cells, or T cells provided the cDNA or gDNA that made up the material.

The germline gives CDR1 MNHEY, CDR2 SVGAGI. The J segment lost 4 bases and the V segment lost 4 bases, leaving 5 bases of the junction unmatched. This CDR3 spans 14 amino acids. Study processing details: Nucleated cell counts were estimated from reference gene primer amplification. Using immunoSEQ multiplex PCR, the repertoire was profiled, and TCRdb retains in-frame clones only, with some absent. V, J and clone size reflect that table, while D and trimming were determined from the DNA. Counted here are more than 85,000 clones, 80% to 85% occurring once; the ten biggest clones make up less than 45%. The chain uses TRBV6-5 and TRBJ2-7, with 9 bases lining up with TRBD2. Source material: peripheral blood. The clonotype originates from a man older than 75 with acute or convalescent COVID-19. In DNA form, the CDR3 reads TGTGCCAGCAGTTTCATAGCGGGAGCTTACGAGCAGTACTTC. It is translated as CASSFIAGAYEQYF.